This T cell receptor beta chain was sequenced for a study of regulatory T cells in long-lasting Graves disease. This clonotype occurred a few times. Germline CDR1 is LNHDA and CDR2 is SQIVND (reference sequence). Trimming took off 3 bases at V and 14 bases at J, with 20 bases between the two ends. The CDR3 is 15 amino acids. The sample's time point: persistent/refractory GD, antithyroid drugs over 5 years with positive TRAb. Generation of the TCR library employed RNA extracted from PBMCs. Arm-PCR of CDR3 regions and iRepertoire HTBI primers were the basis on which TCR beta libraries were built. TCRdb reprocessed the multiplex PCR reads with MiXCR, giving one entry per CDR3 protein. In the table there are about 460,000 distinct CDR3 sequences, about 20% of which are singletons.

This sequence was found in a female donor with Graves disease. Sequencing was performed on peripheral blood mononuclear cells (PBMCs), taken when the disease was refractory, from a patient treated with antithyroid drugs. V gene TRBV19 combines with J gene TRBJ1-6, with D maybe TRBD1 (5 bases). The chain's CDR3 is CASSIDIDSPSALHF. CDR3 nucleotides: TGTGCCAGTAGTATCGACATCGACAGCCCCTCGGCCCTCCACTTT.